This T cell receptor beta chain comes out of a study of read filtering for tumor transcriptome and immune sequencing. Study details: DNase treatment preceded whole-transcriptome library preparation. Per sample, TCR-region reads ranged about 4 to 11 million by IR-seq, roughly 85 to 1,300 by RNA-seq. Study-wide results and caveats: Correlation between methods rose after single-read clonotypes were removed.

At the time of active disease, bone marrow was collected from every patient. On this clonotype itself: Its cognate antigen is unknown.

The CDR3 is 15 residues long. Trimming shortened V by 5 bases and J by 2 bases, and 16 bases separated the two germline ends. CDR1 is LNHDA, CDR2 SQIVND, per germline (reference sequence). The library was built from roughly 400 ng RNA with molecular barcoded adaptors for alpha/delta and beta/gamma chains. TCRdb reanalysed the reads using MiXCR and keeps one entry per CDR3 protein. The sample holds some 130,000 distinct CDR3 sequences, 13% seen once. Sequenced material: a population of CD138-negative cells sorted from bone marrow. The sequence was collected from a donor at least 40 years old with multiple myeloma. V gene TRBV19 combines with J gene TRBJ2-7; the D gene is possibly TRBD1 (6 bases). The CDR3 reads CASSYRTESPYEQYF. The CDR3 nucleotides read TGTGCCAGTAGTTACCGGACAGAGTCTCCCTACGAGCAGTACTTC.